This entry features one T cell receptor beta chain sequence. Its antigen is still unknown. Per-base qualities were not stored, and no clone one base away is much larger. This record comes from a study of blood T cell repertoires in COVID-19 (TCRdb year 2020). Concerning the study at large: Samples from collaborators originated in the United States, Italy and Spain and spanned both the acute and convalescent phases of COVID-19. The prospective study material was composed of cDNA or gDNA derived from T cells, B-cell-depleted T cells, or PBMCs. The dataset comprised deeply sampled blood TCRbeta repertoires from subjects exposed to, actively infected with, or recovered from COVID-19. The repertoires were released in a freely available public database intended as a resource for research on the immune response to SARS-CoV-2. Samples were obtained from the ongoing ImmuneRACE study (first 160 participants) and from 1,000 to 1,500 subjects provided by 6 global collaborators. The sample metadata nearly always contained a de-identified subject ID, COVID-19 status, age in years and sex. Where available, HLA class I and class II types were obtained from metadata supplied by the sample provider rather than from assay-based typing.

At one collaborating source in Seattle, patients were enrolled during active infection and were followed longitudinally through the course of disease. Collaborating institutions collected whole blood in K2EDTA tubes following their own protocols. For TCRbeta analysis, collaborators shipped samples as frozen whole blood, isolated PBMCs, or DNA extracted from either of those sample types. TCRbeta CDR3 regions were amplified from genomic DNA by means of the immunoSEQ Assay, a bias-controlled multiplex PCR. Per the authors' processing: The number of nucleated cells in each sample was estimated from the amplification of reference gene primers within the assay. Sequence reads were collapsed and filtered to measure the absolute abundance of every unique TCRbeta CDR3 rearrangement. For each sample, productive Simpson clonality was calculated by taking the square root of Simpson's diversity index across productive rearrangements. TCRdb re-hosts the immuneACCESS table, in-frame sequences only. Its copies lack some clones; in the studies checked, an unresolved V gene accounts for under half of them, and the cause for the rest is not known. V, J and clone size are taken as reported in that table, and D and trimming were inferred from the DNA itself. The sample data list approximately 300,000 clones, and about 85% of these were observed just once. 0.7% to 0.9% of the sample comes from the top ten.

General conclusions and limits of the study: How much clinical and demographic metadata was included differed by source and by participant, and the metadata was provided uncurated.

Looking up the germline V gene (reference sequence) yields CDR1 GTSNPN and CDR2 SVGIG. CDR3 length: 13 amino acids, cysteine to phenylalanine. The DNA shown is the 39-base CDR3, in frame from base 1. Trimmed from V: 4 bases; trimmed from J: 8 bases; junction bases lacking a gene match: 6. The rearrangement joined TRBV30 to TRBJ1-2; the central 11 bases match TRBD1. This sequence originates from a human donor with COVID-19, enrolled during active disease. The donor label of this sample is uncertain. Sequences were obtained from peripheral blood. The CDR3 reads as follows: CAWTQRTGGGYTF. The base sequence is TGTGCCTGGACTCAAAGGACAGGGGGCGGCTACACCTTC. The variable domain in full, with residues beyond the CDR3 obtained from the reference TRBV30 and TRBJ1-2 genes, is SQTIHQWPATLVQPVGSPLSLECTVEGTSNPNLYWYRQAAGRGLQLLFYSVGIGQISSEVPQNLSASRPQDRQFILSSKKLLLSDSGFYLCAWTQRTGGGYTFGSGTRLTVV.